The 11 T cell receptor beta chains in this list originate from one sample, sequenced in a study of blood T cells in healthy people across ages. PCR was performed a second time for about 7 to 12 cycles using a sample-barcoded 5' primer and a J-beta primer mix. From the 5' RACE reads, TCRdb called clonotypes with MiXCR, one entry per CDR3 protein. The data hold hundreds of thousands of distinct CDR3 sequences, with 40% to 50% observed a single time. What was sequenced was blood. Receptor source: a man aged 80 or over in good health.

This clonotype came up a few times. V gene TRBV10-3 combines with J gene TRBJ1-5; the D gene is possibly TRBD1 (5 bases). Per germline, CDR1 ENHRY and CDR2 SYGVKD. The germline V and J ends were trimmed by 2 bases and 6 bases, with 17 bases remaining between them. This CDR3 spans 16 amino acids. In nucleotides, the CDR3 is TGTGCCATCAGTGAGGAGGGGCAGGGTCCGAGTCAGCCCCAGCATTTT. This codes for CAISEEGQGPSQPQHF.

The J gene is TRBJ1-1, the V gene TRBV2; D perhaps matches TRBD1 (6 bases). V was shortened by 8 bases and J by 0 bases, with 13 bases between the two germline ends. This CDR3 is built from 14 residues. Germline assignment: CDR1 SNHLY and CDR2 FYNNEI. The CDR3 reads CASLEGGMNTEAFF. The CDR3 DNA reads TGTGCCAGCCTAGAAGGGGGGATGAACACTGAAGCTTTCTTT.

V and J are TRBV7-9 and TRBJ2-3, with 9 bases identical to TRBD2. This CDR3 comprises 17 residues. Unmatched junction bases numbered 7, after V lost 2 bases and J lost 1 base. The V gene's germline CDR1 is SEHNR and CDR2 FQNEAQ (reference sequence). The CDR3 here is CASSLRAGGGGTDTQYF. CDR3 nucleotides: TGTGCCAGCAGCTTAAGAGCGGGAGGTGGAGGCACAGATACGCAGTATTTT.

This chain links TRBV10-2 with TRBJ2-1; TRBD2 agrees at 14 bases. This CDR3 is 20 amino acids long. The germline V gene encodes CDR1 WSHSY and CDR2 SAAADI. V lost 8 bases, J lost 7 bases, and 22 bases stayed unmatched. The CDR3, as DNA: TGCGCCAGCTCTTCTATGATGGGCTTCTCCGGGACTAGCGGGAGTAATGAGCAGTTCTTC. Translating gives CASSSMMGFSGTSGSNEQFF.

This chain uses TRBV29-1 with TRBJ2-1; 9 bases line up with TRBD2. CDR1 and CDR2 from the germline V gene are SQVTM and ANQGSEA. There are 13 residues in the CDR3. The J segment lost 9 bases and the V segment lost 3 bases, leaving 6 bases of the junction unmatched. The CDR3 bases are TGCAGCGTTGAGACTAGCGGTGGCAGTGAGCAGTTCTTC. Translating gives CSVETSGGSEQFF.

V gene TRBV7-2 combines with J gene TRBJ2-7; tentative D call: TRBD2 (7 bases). Germline V gene sequence: CDR1 SGHTA, CDR2 FQGNSA. The V gene lost 2 bases and the J gene lost 6 bases, with 14 bases spanning the gap. The CDR3 is 14 amino acids. CDR3 DNA: TGTGCCAGCAGCTTACGGGGGGCGAGCTCCGAGCAGTACTTC. It translates to CASSLRGASSEQYF.

The chain combines TRBV10-3 with TRBJ1-1, with 8 bases lining up with TRBD1. The germline CDR1 and CDR2 sequences are ENHRY and SYGVKD. The V gene end was trimmed by 6 bases and the J gene end by 0 bases; junction bases not matched to a gene: 3. This CDR3 spans 14 amino acids. CDR3: CAIRRQGMNTEAFF. Written as DNA, the CDR3 is TGTGCCATCAGGAGACAGGGGATGAACACTGAAGCTTTCTTT.

This chain connects TRBV24-1 to TRBJ2-4; 10 bases align to TRBD1. Germline CDR1 is KGHDR and CDR2 is SFDVKD. Unmatched junction bases numbered 10, after V lost 6 bases and J lost 6 bases. This CDR3 region has 16 residues. Here the CDR3 DNA reads TGTGCCACCAGTACGTCGACAGGGGGCATGGGAAACATTCAGTACTTC. It codes for CATSTSTGGMGNIQYF.

This clonotype was detected many times. This rearrangement joins TRBV7-9 to TRBJ1-6; possible D gene TRBD1, 5 bases. This CDR3 is 15 amino acids long. CDR1 and CDR2 (germline): SEHNR, FQNEAQ (reference sequence). The V gene lost 4 bases and the J gene lost 9 bases, with 16 bases spanning the gap. The CDR3 protein is CASSSGGAKGSPLHF. The CDR3 coding sequence is TGTGCCAGCAGCTCCGGCGGGGCAAAGGGTTCACCCCTCCACTTT.

The genes are TRBV7-2 and TRBJ2-2, with D tentatively TRBD1 (5 bases). CDR1 SGHTA and CDR2 FQGNSA come from the germline V gene. V was pared by 10 bases and J by 3 bases, with 12 bases between. This CDR3 has 13 residues. CDR3 loop: CATAETDTGELFF. The CDR3 nucleotides read TGTGCCACGGCCGAGACAGACACCGGGGAGCTGTTTTTT.

This clonotype has just a few counts. The chain is built from TRBV5-5 and TRBJ1-2; 12 positions match TRBD1. Germline values: CDR1 SGHKS, CDR2 YYEKEE (reference sequence). Trimming cost V 2 bases and J 7 bases; bases outside gene matches: 9. CDR3 length: 16 residues. The CDR3 is CASSLLPGQGASGYTF. The CDR3 nucleotides read TGTGCCAGCAGCTTACTCCCGGGACAGGGGGCCAGTGGCTACACCTTC.